This T cell receptor (beta chain) was sequenced for a study of blood T cell repertoires in COVID-19. Per the authors' pipeline: Cell counts per sample came from amplifying reference gene primers. Measured with immunoSEQ multiplex PCR; TCRdb has only the in-frame clones, and not every one. D and trimming come from the DNA, and the V and J calls and clone size come from that table. The profile shows almost 200,000 clones, around 85% of them singletons. The V segment lost 4 bases and the J segment 9 bases; nucleotides outside the gene matches: 18. Looked up from germline, CDR1 is MGHRA and CDR2 is YSYEKL. CDR3 length equals 17 residues. Enrollment of patients from Seattle took place during active infection, with longitudinal follow-up.

The sample consisted of peripheral blood. V and J are TRBV4-1 and TRBJ1-5, with 7 bases that match TRBD1. The clonotype was recovered from a man between 60 and 75 years old with COVID-19, enrolled during active disease. CDR3 nucleotides: TGCGCCAGCAGCCGATTCCGGACAGGAGGGGATCCTGGGCCCCAGCATTTT. Encoded protein: CASSRFRTGGDPGPQHF.